The sequence of this T cell receptor (beta chain) was determined in a study of cytomegalovirus exposure and HLA in healthy donors. Study-wide results and caveats: Reports indicate that TCR beta sequences accurately predicted the HLA-A and HLA-B alleles of most subjects.

Germline CDR1 is SGHRS and CDR2 is YFSETQ. V lost 7 bases to trimming and J lost 6 bases, with 19 bases between them. This CDR3 contains 14 residues. Notes on this clone: Its antigen remains unidentified.

The PCR made use of 60 Vbeta and 13 Jbeta primers. Produced via immunoSEQ multiplex PCR; TCRdb's table is partial and in-frame only. The sample shows about 170,000 clones, around 85% of them seen only once. The sequence was obtained from a boy aged 2-9 years in good health and CMV-seronegative. This chain connects TRBV5-1 to TRBJ2-5; D remains unclear. Sequenced material: PBMCs. CDR3 sequence reads: CASAFRHPSQTQYF. The CDR3 DNA is TGCGCCAGCGCTTTCAGGCACCCTTCACAGACCCAGTACTTC.